Given below is one T cell receptor (beta chain) in context. Its target is not known. From blood CD8+ and CD4+ T cells, TCR beta sequences were generated. While CD8+ and CD4+ T cells were isolated negatively, TEMRA cells were enriched by FACS. The sample belongs to a study of CD8 T cells in Susac syndrome. General observations from the study: An acknowledgment was made by the study that its TCR sequencing and HLA analysis involved relatively few individuals.

The V end lost 1 base, the J end lost 4 bases, and 7 bases lay between the germline ends. Germline V gives CDR1 LGHDT, CDR2 YNNKEL (reference sequence). This CDR3 spans 13 amino acids. RNA in amounts of roughly 0.5 to 1 ug was reverse transcribed with random hexamers. The authors amplified TCR beta CDR3 across 54 Vbeta and 13 Jbeta using immunoSEQ multiplex PCR. A single record per CDR3 protein comes from TCRdb applying MiXCR to the immunoSEQ multiplex PCR reads. The data show roughly 170,000 distinct CDR3 sequences, approximately 93% seen once. The sequencing sample was made of CD4+ T cells from PBMCs. This receptor was obtained from a human donor with multiple sclerosis. V is TRBV3-1 and J is TRBJ1-1; D is undetermined. CDR3 coding DNA: TGTGCCAGCAGCCAAGTTGGTTCCACTGAAGCTTTCTTT. Amino acids: CASSQVGSTEAFF. Full variable domain (missing parts from reference TRBV3-1 and TRBJ1-1): DTAVSQTPKYLVTQMGNDKSIKCEQNLGHDTMYWYKQDSKKFLKIMFSYNNKELIINETVPNRFSPKSPDKAHLNLHINSLELGDSAVYFCASSQVGSTEAFFGQGTRLTVV.